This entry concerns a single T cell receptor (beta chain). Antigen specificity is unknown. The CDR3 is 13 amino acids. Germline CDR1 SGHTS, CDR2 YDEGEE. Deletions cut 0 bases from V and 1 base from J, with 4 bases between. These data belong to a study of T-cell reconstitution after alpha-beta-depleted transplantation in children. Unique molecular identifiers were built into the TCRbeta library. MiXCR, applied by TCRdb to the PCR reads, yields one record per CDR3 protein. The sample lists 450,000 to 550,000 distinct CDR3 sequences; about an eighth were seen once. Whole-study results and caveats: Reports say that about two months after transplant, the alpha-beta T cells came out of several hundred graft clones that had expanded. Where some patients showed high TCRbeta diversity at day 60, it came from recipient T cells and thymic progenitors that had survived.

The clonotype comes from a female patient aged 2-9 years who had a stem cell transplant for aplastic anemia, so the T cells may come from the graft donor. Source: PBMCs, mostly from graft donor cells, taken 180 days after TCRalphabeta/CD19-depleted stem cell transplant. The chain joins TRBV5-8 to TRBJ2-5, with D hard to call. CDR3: CASSLDLQETQYF. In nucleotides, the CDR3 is TGTGCCAGCAGCTTGGATCTCCAAGAGACCCAGTACTTC.